The clone carrying this T cell receptor beta chain was seen a few times. These data originate in a study of T cells in Graves' hyperthyroidism and ophthalmopathy. On the study more broadly: The authors collected peripheral blood at initial diagnosis, before any treatment.

The CDR3 sequence is 14 residues long. CDR1 SGHVS and CDR2 FQNEAQ come from the germline V gene. V gave up 1 base and J gave up 0 bases, with 6 bases separating them. In patients aged 18 to 65, hyperthyroidism was newly diagnosed, with duration under 2 months. Template material for amplifying TCR beta CDR3 regions consisted of RNA transcripts. HTBI primers were used for first-round RT-PCR of the TCR CDR3. TCRdb used MiXCR to reprocess the multiplex PCR reads, holding one entry per CDR3 protein. Of a few hundred thousand distinct CDR3 sequences in the sample, about 20% were seen once. Material: blood. V and J are TRBV7-8 and TRBJ2-5; no reliable D call. The receptor comes from a woman aged 45-60 years with Graves' hyperthyroidism. The CDR3 nucleotides read TGTGCCAGCAGCTTAGGTCCGGACCAAGAGACCCAGTACTTC. Its protein product is CASSLGPDQETQYF.